The 31 T cell receptor beta chains in this list originate from one sample, sequenced in a study of CD8+ T cells in alopecia areata (dated by TCRdb to 2017 to 2018). Reading the label with the study, this specimen's time point is: approximately 4 weeks on oral tofacitinib. The sample's treatment or condition label, decoded: oral pan-JAK inhibitor, 5-10 mg twice daily. Library preparation used the immunoSEQ multiplex PCR assay. To provide template for TCR sequencing, every sample had RNA extracted and reverse transcribed into cDNA. The immuneACCESS repertoire file appears here via TCRdb, limited to in-frame rearrangements. These files lack a portion of the clones; in checked studies, under half of the deficit traces to unresolved V genes, and the cause of the others is not known. The sample contains about 120,000 clones, 53% of them found a single time. The top ten hold 0.46% of the sample. Sequenced material: CD4+ T cells sorted from blood, taken at week 4, from a patient treated with tofacitinib. The receptor source for this set is a human donor with alopecia areata.

The genes are TRBV10-3 and TRBJ2-5, with D unresolved. With 4 bases removed from V and 2 bases from J, the gap between germline ends came to 5 bases. The germline gives CDR1 ENHRY, CDR2 SYGVKD. CDR3 length equals 12 residues. This chain's CDR3 is CAISGLQETQYF. The CDR3 DNA reads as TGTGCCATCAGTGGATTACAAGAGACCCAGTACTTC.

The chain combines TRBV5-6 with TRBJ1-2; D is uncertain. CDR3 length: 15 residues. Per germline, CDR1 SGHDT and CDR2 YYEEEE. Trimming shortened V by 1 base and J by 4 bases, and 14 bases separated the two germline ends. As DNA, the CDR3 is TGTGCCAGCAGCTTGAGGTCGGGCAGGTTCTATGGCTACACCTTC. Amino acid sequence: CASSLRSGRFYGYTF.

In this sample, this clone turned up a few times. The chain has TRBV19 and TRBJ1-5; TRBD1 agrees at 8 bases. V was pared by 5 bases and J by 2 bases, with 11 bases of the junction left unmatched. This CDR3 is built from 17 residues. Germline values: CDR1 LNHDA, CDR2 SQIVND (reference sequence). DNA for the CDR3: TGTGCCAGTAGTCCGGACAGGGCATCGTCGGGCAATCAGCCCCAGCATTTT. Amino acid sequence: CASSPDRASSGNQPQHF.

The rearrangement links TRBV2 to TRBJ1-2; D is undetermined. V shed 3 bases and J shed 2 bases, with 7 bases lying between them. The CDR3 consists of 13 residues. Germline CDR1 and CDR2: SNHLY and FYNNEI. In DNA, the CDR3 is TGTGCCAGCAGTGACAGAAGGAACTATGGCTACACCTTC. Translation gives CASSDRRNYGYTF.

The J gene is TRBJ2-4, the V gene TRBV30; 9 bases align to TRBD1. In germline, CDR1 is GTSNPN, CDR2 SVGIG (reference sequence). The CDR3 is made up of 14 amino acids. The J segment lost 2 bases and the V segment lost 6 bases, leaving 5 bases of the junction unmatched. The CDR3 loop is CACTGGATKNIQYF. CDR3 sequence (DNA): TGTGCCTGTACAGGGGGCGCAACCAAAAACATTCAGTACTTC.

This clone has a handful of counts. The CDR3 protein is CASSPPGKAVTDTQYF. The CDR3 nucleotides are TGTGCCAGCAGTCCCCCTGGTAAAGCGGTCACAGATACGCAGTATTTT. This sequence joins TRBV28 and TRBJ2-3, with D tentatively TRBD2 (5 bases). Per the germline V gene, CDR1 is MDHEN and CDR2 is SYDVKM. There are 16 residues in the CDR3. V lost 5 bases and J lost 2, with 17 bases in between.

The chain has TRBV5-6 and TRBJ2-1; 10 bases are a match to TRBD2. Germline-derived CDR1 and CDR2 are SGHDT and YYEEEE. The ends lost 4 bases at V and 3 bases at J; junction bases unmatched: 4. The CDR3 contains 15 residues. The CDR3 here is CASSRGLAIYNEQFF. The CDR3 DNA reads TGTGCCAGCAGCAGGGGACTAGCGATCTACAATGAGCAGTTCTTC.

This clone showed up just a few times. The chain has TRBV15 and TRBJ1-2, with no clear D. Germline assignment: CDR1 LNHNV and CDR2 YYDKDF (reference sequence). V lost 6 bases and J lost 5, with 19 bases in between. This CDR3 has 15 amino acids. The CDR3 bases are TGTGCCACCAGAAAACTCATCGGGGAGGCGTATGGCTACACCTTC. Translation gives CATRKLIGEAYGYTF.

The chain joins TRBV4-2 to TRBJ1-4, with TRBD1 identical over 7 bases. The length of the CDR3 is 16 residues. With V trimmed by 4 bases and J by 7 bases, 12 bases remained unmatched. Germline CDR1 and CDR2: LGHNA and YNFKEQ. The DNA of the CDR3 is TGTGCCAGCAGCCGGGAGCCACAGGGGATGGGTGAAAAACTGTTTTTT. This codes for CASSREPQGMGEKLFF.

This clone was seen more than once but under ten times. The chain has TRBV5-1 and TRBJ2-3; 8 bases match TRBD2. This CDR3 is 16 amino acids long. The germline V gene encodes CDR1 SGHRS and CDR2 YFSETQ. The V and J ends lost 0 bases and 7 bases, in that order; junction bases with no gene match: 10. Here the CDR3 reads CASSLVIGGAANTQYF. The CDR3 region has the DNA TGCGCCAGCAGCTTGGTCATCGGGGGGGCCGCAAATACGCAGTATTTT. Looking up the rest from reference TRBV5-1 and TRBJ2-3 gives the full variable domain: KAGVTQTPRYLIKTRGQQVTLSCSPISGHRSVSWYQQTPGQGLQFLFEYFSETQRNKGNFPGRFSGRQFSNSRSEMNVSTLELGDSALYLCASSLVIGGAANTQYFGPGTRLTVL.

This sequence joins TRBV5-1 and TRBJ1-1, with D hard to call. The CDR3 has 14 amino acids. Trimming removed 4 bases from V and 6 bases from J, with 16 bases in between. Germline-derived CDR1 and CDR2 are SGHRS and YFSETQ. This CDR3 reads CASSLGMPEAEAFF. The CDR3, as DNA: TGCGCCAGCAGCCTGGGGATGCCAGAAGCTGAAGCTTTCTTT.

The chain links TRBV2 to TRBJ1-1; 9 bases are a match to TRBD1. The germline CDR1 and CDR2 sequences are SNHLY and FYNNEI. V trimming: 3 bases; J trimming: 9 bases; junction bases outside the gene matches: 2. This CDR3 has 12 residues. The CDR3 sequence is CASSEGTGKAFF. The CDR3 DNA reads as TGTGCCAGCAGTGAGGGGACAGGGAAAGCTTTCTTT.

The rearrangement links TRBV5-1 to TRBJ1-1; unclear D gene. V lost 4 bases to trimming and J lost 0 bases, with 7 bases between them. CDR1 and CDR2 from the germline V gene are SGHRS and YFSETQ. The CDR3 totals 13 residues. CDR3 nucleotide sequence: TGCGCCAGCAGCAAGGAGATGAACACTGAAGCTTTCTTT. Translated: CASSKEMNTEAFF. Filled out from reference TRBV5-1 and TRBJ1-1, the complete variable domain reads KAGVTQTPRYLIKTRGQQVTLSCSPISGHRSVSWYQQTPGQGLQFLFEYFSETQRNKGNFPGRFSGRQFSNSRSEMNVSTLELGDSALYLCASSKEMNTEAFFGQGTRLTVV.

This clone was observed a handful of times. J is TRBJ2-7 and V is TRBV4-2; the D is unclear. Germline assignment: CDR1 LGHNA and CDR2 YNFKEQ. The V gene lost 0 bases and the J gene lost 6 bases, with 15 bases spanning the gap. The CDR3 covers 15 residues. CDR3 residues: CASSQDLASRTEQYF. CDR3 nucleotides: TGTGCCAGCAGCCAAGACTTGGCATCTCGTACCGAGCAGTACTTC.

The rearrangement joins TRBV28 to TRBJ2-6, with D possibly TRBD1 on 5 matching bases. The ends were cut back, 3 bases at V and 1 base at J, with 13 bases in the middle. This CDR3 spans 17 amino acids. CDR1 is MDHEN and CDR2 is SYDVKM in the germline V gene. The CDR3, as DNA: TGTGCCAGCAGTTTGCAGGGAAATCCATCTGGGGCCAACGTCCTGACTTTC. This encodes CASSLQGNPSGANVLTF.

The gene calls are TRBV15 and TRBJ1-5, with D unclear. This CDR3 comprises 12 residues. V lost 1 base, J lost 6 bases, and 4 bases lay in between. In germline, CDR1 is LNHNV, CDR2 YYDKDF (reference sequence). CDR3 bases: TGTGCCACCAGCAGAGGCAGTCAGCCCCAGCATTTT. Translation: CATSRGSQPQHF.

This clone was detected only a few times. This sequence joins TRBV29-1 and TRBJ1-2, with 8 bases aligning to TRBD1. Germline CDR1 and CDR2: SQVTM and ANQGSEA. J gave up 3 bases and V 3 bases, and 12 bases lay outside the gene matches. The CDR3 has 16 amino acids. CDR3 nucleotides: TGCAGCGTTGACACCAACCAGGACAGGGAACACTATGGCTACACCTTC. It specifies CSVDTNQDREHYGYTF.

The chain links TRBV9 to TRBJ2-1, with D possibly being TRBD2 (6 bases). V lost 3 bases and J 7 bases, leaving 17 bases between the germline ends. The CDR3 is 15 residues long. Germline lookup yields CDR1 SGDLS and CDR2 YYNGEE. The CDR3 region has the DNA TGTGCCAGCAGCGCCCGGGCGGGGAGTGGGAATGAGCAGTTCTTC. It translates to CASSARAGSGNEQFF.

This chain links TRBV30 with TRBJ2-5; TRBD1 matches at 10 bases. From germline, CDR1 is GTSNPN and CDR2 SVGIG (reference sequence). V was clipped by 1 base and J by 4 bases; unmatched bases: 6. The CDR3 is 15 residues long. CDR3 amino acids: CAWSADRGQAETQYF. The CDR3 nucleotides read TGTGCCTGGAGTGCCGACAGGGGGCAGGCAGAGACCCAGTACTTC. Filled out from reference TRBV30 and TRBJ2-5, the complete variable domain reads SQTIHQWPATLVQPVGSPLSLECTVEGTSNPNLYWYRQAAGRGLQLLFYSVGIGQISSEVPQNLSASRPQDRQFILSSKKLLLSDSGFYLCAWSADRGQAETQYFGPGTRLLVL.

The gene calls are TRBV2 and TRBJ1-5; a weak D match, TRBD1 (6 bases). The germline CDR1 and CDR2 sequences are SNHLY and FYNNEI. CDR3 length equals 17 residues. V lost 3 bases, J lost 1 base, and 16 bases lay in between. The CDR3 coding sequence is TGTGCCAGCAGTGAGGGTGGCAGGGGTTGGAGCAATCAGCCCCAGCATTTT. It specifies CASSEGGRGWSNQPQHF.

The V and J genes are TRBV5-6 and TRBJ1-4; D is uncertain. Germline V CDR1 and CDR2: SGHDT, YYEEEE. The CDR3 sequence is 16 residues long. The V and J ends lost 1 base and 4 bases respectively, with 14 bases between them. CDR3 amino acids: CASSLSLGQVNEKLFF. The CDR3 DNA sequence: TGTGCCAGCAGCTTGTCCCTTGGGCAGGTTAATGAAAAACTGTTTTTT.

The gene calls are TRBV18 and TRBJ1-1; no firm D call. Germline V gene data show CDR1 as KGHSH and CDR2 as LQKENI. V shed 2 bases and J shed 4 bases, with 8 bases lying between them. The CDR3 extends over 13 amino acids. CDR3 in DNA: TGTGCCAGCTCACCATACGCGGGCACTGAAGCTTTCTTT. Its translation: CASSPYAGTEAFF.

The V call is TRBV30, the J call TRBJ2-1, with 8 bases matching TRBD2. The CDR3 runs 13 residues. The J segment lost 9 bases and the V segment lost 0 bases, leaving 4 bases of the junction unmatched. Germline V gives CDR1 GTSNPN, CDR2 SVGIG (reference sequence). CDR3 sequence: CAWSVSAGGEQFF. The CDR3 DNA sequence: TGTGCCTGGAGTGTAAGTGCGGGAGGTGAGCAGTTCTTC.

This rearrangement joins TRBV18 to TRBJ2-3, with no clear D. The germline V gene has CDR1 KGHSH and CDR2 LQKENI. The CDR3 is 13 residues long. Trimming took off 0 bases at V and 8 bases at J, with 9 bases between the two ends. CDR3 in amino acids: CASSPPSKSTQYF. CDR3 coding DNA: TGTGCCAGCTCACCACCCTCGAAGAGTACGCAGTATTTT.

CDR3 region: CASSQVPPGYRAYF. CDR3 nucleotides: TGCGCCAGCAGCCAAGTTCCTCCGGGCTACCGGGCGTACTTC. This chain joins TRBV4-1 and TRBJ2-7; no clear D gene. CDR3 length: 14 amino acids. Deletions cut 1 base from V and 12 bases from J, with 19 bases between. Germline V lookup: CDR1 MGHRA, CDR2 YSYEKL.

This chain links TRBV29-1 with TRBJ2-2; 10 nucleotides match TRBD1. The V gene's germline CDR1 is SQVTM and CDR2 ANQGSEA. The CDR3 sequence is 15 residues long. J gave up 6 bases and V 5 bases, and 9 bases lay outside the gene matches. CDR3 coding DNA: TGCAGCGTTTCTAGGCTGACAGGGGGCGCCGGGGAGCTGTTTTTT. Encoded protein: CSVSRLTGGAGELFF.

The chain links TRBV5-4 to TRBJ1-1; the D is unclear. This CDR3 contains 13 residues. Per the germline V gene, CDR1 is SGHNT and CDR2 is YYREEE (reference sequence). Trimming removed 0 bases from V and 1 base from J, with 4 bases in between. CDR3 sequence: CASSLGANTEAFF. The CDR3 DNA reads TGTGCCAGCAGCTTGGGAGCGAACACTGAAGCTTTCTTT.

This clone was observed a handful of times. The CDR3 nucleotides read TGTGCCAGCAGCCCTACTCGGGACTTGATATCTGGGGCCAACGTCCTGACTTTC. Its translation is CASSPTRDLISGANVLTF. The chain is built from TRBV14 and TRBJ2-6, with a weak D call TRBD2 (6 bases). The CDR3 has 18 residues. Germline loops: CDR1 SGHDN, CDR2 FVKESK. V was cut by 4 bases and J by 1 base, with 17 bases left in between.

This clone has at least ten counts. The chain employs TRBV19 and TRBJ1-1; no definite D call. The CDR3 is made up of 13 amino acids. V gave up 3 bases and J gave up 3 bases, with 8 bases separating them. Germline V CDR1 and CDR2: LNHDA, SQIVND (reference sequence). The CDR3 nucleotides are TGTGCCAGTAGTATGGGAAGGGACACTGAAGCTTTCTTT. It specifies CASSMGRDTEAFF.

The genes are TRBV30 and TRBJ1-2; D not certain. The CDR3 has 13 residues. Germline V gives CDR1 GTSNPN, CDR2 SVGIG (reference sequence). The V end lost 0 bases, the J end lost 7 bases, and 12 bases lay between the germline ends. The CDR3: CAWSVSGSGGYTF. The CDR3 coding sequence is TGTGCCTGGAGTGTATCCGGGTCCGGTGGCTACACCTTC.

The chain joins TRBV28 to TRBJ1-1, with 9 bases lining up with TRBD1. The CDR3 totals 14 residues. The V and J ends lost 6 bases and 0 bases, in that order; junction bases with no gene match: 2. CDR1 and CDR2 (germline): MDHEN, SYDVKM. Written as DNA, the CDR3 is TGTGCCAGCAGGTGGGACAGGGTGAACACTGAAGCTTTCTTT. Protein: CASRWDRVNTEAFF.